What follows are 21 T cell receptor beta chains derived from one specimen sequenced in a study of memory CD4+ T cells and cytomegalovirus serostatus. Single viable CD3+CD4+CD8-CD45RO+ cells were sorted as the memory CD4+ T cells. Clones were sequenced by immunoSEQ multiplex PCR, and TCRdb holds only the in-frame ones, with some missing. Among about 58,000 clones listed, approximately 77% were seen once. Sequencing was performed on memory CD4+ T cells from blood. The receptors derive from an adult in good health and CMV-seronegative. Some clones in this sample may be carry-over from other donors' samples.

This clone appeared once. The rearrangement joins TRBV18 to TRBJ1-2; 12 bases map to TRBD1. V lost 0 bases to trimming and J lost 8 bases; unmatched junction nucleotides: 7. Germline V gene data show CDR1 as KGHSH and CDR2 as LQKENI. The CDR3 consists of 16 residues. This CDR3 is CASSPPGQGARRGYTF. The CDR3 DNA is TGTGCCAGCTCACCACCGGGACAGGGGGCGCGAAGAGGCTACACCTTC.

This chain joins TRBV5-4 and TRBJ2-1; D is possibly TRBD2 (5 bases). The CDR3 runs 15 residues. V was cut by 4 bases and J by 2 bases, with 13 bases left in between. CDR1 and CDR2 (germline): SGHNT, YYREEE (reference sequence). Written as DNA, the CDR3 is TGTGCCAGCAGCCCCGGACTCGGCCCCTACAATGAGCAGTTCTTC. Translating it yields CASSPGLGPYNEQFF.

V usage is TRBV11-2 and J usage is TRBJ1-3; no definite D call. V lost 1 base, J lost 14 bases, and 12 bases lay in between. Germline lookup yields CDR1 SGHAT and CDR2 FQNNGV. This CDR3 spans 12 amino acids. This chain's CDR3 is CASSLGAVDVYF. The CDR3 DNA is TGTGCCAGCAGCTTAGGCGCGGTTGACGTATATTTT. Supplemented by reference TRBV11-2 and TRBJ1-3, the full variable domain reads EAGVAQSPRYKIIEKRQSVAFWCNPISGHATLYWYQQILGQGPKLLIQFQNNGVVDDSQLPKDRFSAERLKGVDSTLKIQPAKLEDSAVYLCASSLGAVDVYFGEGSWLTVV.

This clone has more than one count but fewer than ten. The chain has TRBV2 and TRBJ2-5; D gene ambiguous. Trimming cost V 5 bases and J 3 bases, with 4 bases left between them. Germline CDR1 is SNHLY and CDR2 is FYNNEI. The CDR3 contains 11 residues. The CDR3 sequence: CASSIKETQYF. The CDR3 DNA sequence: TGTGCCAGCAGTATCAAAGAGACCCAGTACTTC. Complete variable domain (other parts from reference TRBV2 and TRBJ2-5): EPEVTQTPSHQVTQMGQEVILRCVPISNHLYFYWYRQILGQKVEFLVSFYNNEISEKSEIFDDQFSVERPDGSNFTLKIRSTKLEDSAMYFCASSIKETQYFGPGTRLLVL.

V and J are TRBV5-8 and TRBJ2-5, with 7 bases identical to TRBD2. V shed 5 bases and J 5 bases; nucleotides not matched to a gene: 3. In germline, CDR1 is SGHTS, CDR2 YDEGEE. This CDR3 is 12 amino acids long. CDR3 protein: CASRAGVETQYF. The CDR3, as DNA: TGTGCCAGCAGGGCGGGAGTGGAGACCCAGTACTTC.

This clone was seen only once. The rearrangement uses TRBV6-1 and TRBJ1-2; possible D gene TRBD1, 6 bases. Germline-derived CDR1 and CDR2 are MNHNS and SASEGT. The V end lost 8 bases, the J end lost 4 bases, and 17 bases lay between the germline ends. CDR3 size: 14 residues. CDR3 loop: CASSGGQTFYGYTF. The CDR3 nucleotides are TGTGCCAGCTCCGGGGGGCAAACCTTCTATGGCTACACCTTC.

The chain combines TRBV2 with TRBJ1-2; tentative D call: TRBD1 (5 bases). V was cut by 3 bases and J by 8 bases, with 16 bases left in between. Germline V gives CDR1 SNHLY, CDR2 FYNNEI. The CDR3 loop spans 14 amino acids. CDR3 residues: CASSDGTPTRGYTF. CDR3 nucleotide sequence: TGTGCCAGCAGTGACGGGACCCCTACACGAGGCTACACCTTC.

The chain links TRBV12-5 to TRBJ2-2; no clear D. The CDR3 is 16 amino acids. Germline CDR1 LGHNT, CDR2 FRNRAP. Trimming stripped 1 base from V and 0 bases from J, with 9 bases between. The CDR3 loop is CASGLDRLSNTGELFF. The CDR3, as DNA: TGTGCTAGTGGTTTGGATAGATTATCGAACACCGGGGAGCTGTTTTTT.

The DNA for the CDR3 is TGTGCCAGCAAGGCGGGAGCGAATGCCTACAATGAGCAGTTCTTC. Its protein product is CASKAGANAYNEQFF. This sequence joins TRBV6-5 and TRBJ2-1, with TRBD2 identical over 7 bases. V trimming: 7 bases; J trimming: 2 bases; junction bases outside the gene matches: 8. This CDR3 spans 15 amino acids. Germline V CDR1 and CDR2: MNHEY, SVGAGI.

DNA for the CDR3: TGTGCCAGCAGCGGGACTAGCGGGAGGCAAAACATTCAGTACTTC. Translating it yields CASSGTSGRQNIQYF. This chain links TRBV2 with TRBJ2-4; TRBD2 matches 15 bases. V shed 6 bases and J 5 bases; nucleotides not matched to a gene: 2. Looked up from germline, CDR1 is SNHLY and CDR2 is FYNNEI. The CDR3 is 15 amino acids. The whole variable domain, remainder taken from reference TRBV2 and TRBJ2-4, is EPEVTQTPSHQVTQMGQEVILRCVPISNHLYFYWYRQILGQKVEFLVSFYNNEISEKSEIFDDQFSVERPDGSNFTLKIRSTKLEDSAMYFCASSGTSGRQNIQYFGAGTRLSVL.

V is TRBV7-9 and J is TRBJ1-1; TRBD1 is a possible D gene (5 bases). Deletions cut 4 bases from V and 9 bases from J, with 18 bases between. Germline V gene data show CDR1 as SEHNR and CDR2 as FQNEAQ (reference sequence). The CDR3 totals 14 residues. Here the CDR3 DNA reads TGTGCCAGCAGCTCGTTGGGGACCCCAGGACAAGCTTTCTTT. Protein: CASSSLGTPGQAFF. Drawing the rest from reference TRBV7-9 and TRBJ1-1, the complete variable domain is DTGVSQNPRHKITKRGQNVTFRCDPISEHNRLYWYRQTLGQGPEFLTYFQNEAQLEKSRLLSDRFSAERPKGSFSTLEIQRTEQGDSAMYLCASSSLGTPGQAFFGQGTRLTVV.

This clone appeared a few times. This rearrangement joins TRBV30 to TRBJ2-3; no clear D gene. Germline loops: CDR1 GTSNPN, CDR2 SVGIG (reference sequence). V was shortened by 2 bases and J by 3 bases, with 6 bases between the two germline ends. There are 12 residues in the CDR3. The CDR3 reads CAWSPLTDTQYF. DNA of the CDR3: TGTGCCTGGAGTCCCCTTACAGATACGCAGTATTTT.

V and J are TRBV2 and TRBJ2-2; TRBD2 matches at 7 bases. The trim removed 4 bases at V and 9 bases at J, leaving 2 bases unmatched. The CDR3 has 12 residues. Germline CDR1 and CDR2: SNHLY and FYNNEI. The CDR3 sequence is CASSGAGRELFF. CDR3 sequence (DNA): TGTGCCAGCAGTGGAGCGGGAAGGGAGCTGTTTTTT.

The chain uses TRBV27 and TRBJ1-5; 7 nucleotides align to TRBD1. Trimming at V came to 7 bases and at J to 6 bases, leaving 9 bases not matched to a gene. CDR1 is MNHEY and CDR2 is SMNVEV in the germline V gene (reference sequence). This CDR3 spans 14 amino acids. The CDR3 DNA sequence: TGTGCCAGCACCTGGGGACAGCAGGCTCAGCCCCAGCATTTT. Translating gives CASTWGQQAQPQHF.

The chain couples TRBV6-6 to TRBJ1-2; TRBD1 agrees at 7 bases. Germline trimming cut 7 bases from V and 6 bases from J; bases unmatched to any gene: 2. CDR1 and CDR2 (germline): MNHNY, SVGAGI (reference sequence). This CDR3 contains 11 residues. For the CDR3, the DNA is TGTGCCAGCATACAGGGGAATGGCTACACCTTC. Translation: CASIQGNGYTF.

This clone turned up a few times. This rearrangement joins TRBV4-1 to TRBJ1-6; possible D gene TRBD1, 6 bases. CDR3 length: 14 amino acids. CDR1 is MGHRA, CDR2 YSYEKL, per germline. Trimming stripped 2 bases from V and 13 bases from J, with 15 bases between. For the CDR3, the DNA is TGCGCCAGCAGCCAAACAGGGTTCTTTGACCCCCTCCACTTT. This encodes CASSQTGFFDPLHF.

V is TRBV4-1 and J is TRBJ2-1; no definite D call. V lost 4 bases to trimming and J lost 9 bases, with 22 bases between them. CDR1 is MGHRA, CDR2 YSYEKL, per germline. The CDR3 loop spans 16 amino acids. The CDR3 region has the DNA TGCGCCAGCAGCCCTATTGACGTCGTGGCCTTCGGTGAGCAGTTCTTC. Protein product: CASSPIDVVAFGEQFF.

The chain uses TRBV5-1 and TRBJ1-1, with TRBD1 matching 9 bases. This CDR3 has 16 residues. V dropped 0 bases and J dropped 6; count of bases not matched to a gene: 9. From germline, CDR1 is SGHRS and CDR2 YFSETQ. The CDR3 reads CASSLGAQGQGSEAFF. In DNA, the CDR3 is TGCGCCAGCAGCTTGGGTGCCCAGGGACAGGGCTCTGAAGCTTTCTTT.

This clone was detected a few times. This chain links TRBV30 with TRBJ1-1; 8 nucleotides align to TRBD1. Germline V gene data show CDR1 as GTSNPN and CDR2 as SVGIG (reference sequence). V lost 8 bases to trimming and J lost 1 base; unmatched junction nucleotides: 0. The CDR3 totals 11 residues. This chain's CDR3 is CAGQGNTEAFF. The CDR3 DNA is TGTGCCGGACAGGGGAACACTGAAGCTTTCTTT.

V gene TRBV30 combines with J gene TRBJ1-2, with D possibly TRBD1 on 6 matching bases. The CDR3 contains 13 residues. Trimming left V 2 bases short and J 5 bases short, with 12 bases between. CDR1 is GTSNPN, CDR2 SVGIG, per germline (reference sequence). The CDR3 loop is CAWSMDSRYGYTF. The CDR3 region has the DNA TGTGCCTGGAGTATGGACAGCCGGTATGGCTACACCTTC.

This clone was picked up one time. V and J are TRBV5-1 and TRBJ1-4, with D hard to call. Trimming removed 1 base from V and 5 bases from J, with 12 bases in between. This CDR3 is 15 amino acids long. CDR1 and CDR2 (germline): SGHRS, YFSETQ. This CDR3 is CASSLLPRQNEKLFF. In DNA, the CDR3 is TGCGCCAGCAGCTTGCTTCCCAGGCAGAATGAAAAACTGTTTTTT.